This T cell receptor (beta chain) originates from a study of blood T cell repertoires in COVID-19. Study processing details: Counts of nucleated cells, estimated from reference gene primer amplification, were obtained. Data came from immunoSEQ multiplex PCR; TCRdb stores just in-frame clones and leaves some out. V and J calls and clone size are given by that table; D and trimming were obtained from the DNA. This repertoire shows some 54,000 clones, roughly 90% found once; its top ten account for around 9%. J lost 2 bases, V lost 10 bases, and 7 bases had no gene match. There are 15 residues in the CDR3. Germline V CDR1 and CDR2: ENHRY, SYGVKD.

The rearrangement links TRBV10-3 to TRBJ2-1; 11 nucleotides match TRBD2. Sample: peripheral blood. This sequence was found in a man aged 80 or over with active or convalescent COVID-19. CDR3 bases: TGTGCCACCTCCGCTAGCGGGGGGACCTACAATGAGCAGTTCTTC. It codes for CATSASGGTYNEQFF.